A selection of T cell receptor beta chains follows, all from one sample in a study of cytomegalovirus exposure and HLA in healthy donors. TCRdb keeps only in-frame clones here, not all; method: immunoSEQ multiplex PCR. The table shows 130,000 to 150,000 clones, with 79% occurring only once. Sequenced: PBMCs. The receptors stem from a woman aged 40-49 years in good health and CMV-seropositive. Both conserved end residues are trimmed from each CDR3.

v_call cdr3_aa
TRBV12-5 AGGAVEKRDKRGSTDTQY
TRBV2 ASRPTGGTNQPQH
TRBV19 ATLRASAGTGELF
TRBV30 AWTGQSNQPQH
TRBV7-9 ASSSDLAGVYEQY
TRBV7-2 ASSPPQGTSGANVLT
TRBV9 ASSVGGTDSGNTIY
TRBV4-1 ASSLPGTVYGYT
TRBV7-9 ASSFGTGGLYEQY
TRBV4-1 ASSLGTGISYEQY
TRBV6-1 ASSRHRGADTEAF
TRBV5-1 ASSPIGAGNQETQY
TRBV6-5 ASTPTGPNYNEQF
TRBV11-1 ASSTDRYNEQF
TRBV5-1 ASSFTTGTGSYEQY
TRBV6-1 ATPKHAASTDTQY
TRBV7-2 ASSPGQERRTQY
TRBV5-4 ASSTGLASTYNEQF
TRBV5-1 ASSLGGVNTEAF
TRBV7-3 ASSSQGARADTQY
TRBV5-6 ASSSGLDYNTGELF
TRBV18 ASSPRGNWEPQH
TRBV7-9 ASSSQAGTYNEQF
TRBV18 ASSPRQSEKLF
TRBV5-1 ASSFQFDRAETQY
TRBV27 ASSLWADSEAF
TRBV2 ASSNRGGNEQF
TRBV4-2 ASSGIGQIQETQY
TRBV7-2 ASSFGDGTGLMNTEAF
TRBV6-6 ASAFPGGTFNTEAF
TRBV19 ASSSQGSTEAF
TRBV30 AWSPEAF
TRBV6-1 ASSELGRFNEKLF
TRBV10-3 AISESGGRSPLH
TRBV6-1 ASSTDRDRGGYT
TRBV28 ASSFPGEAGELF
TRBV10-2 ASSESKRGYGDTQY
TRBV27 ASSVDRGGEQF
TRBV12-5 ASGLGGAGETQY
TRBV6-5 ASSSTGGAGNEQF
TRBV27 ASSSRLAGGGEQY
TRBV2 ASRSLGNTIY
TRBV7-9 ASSLVWTDDYEKLF